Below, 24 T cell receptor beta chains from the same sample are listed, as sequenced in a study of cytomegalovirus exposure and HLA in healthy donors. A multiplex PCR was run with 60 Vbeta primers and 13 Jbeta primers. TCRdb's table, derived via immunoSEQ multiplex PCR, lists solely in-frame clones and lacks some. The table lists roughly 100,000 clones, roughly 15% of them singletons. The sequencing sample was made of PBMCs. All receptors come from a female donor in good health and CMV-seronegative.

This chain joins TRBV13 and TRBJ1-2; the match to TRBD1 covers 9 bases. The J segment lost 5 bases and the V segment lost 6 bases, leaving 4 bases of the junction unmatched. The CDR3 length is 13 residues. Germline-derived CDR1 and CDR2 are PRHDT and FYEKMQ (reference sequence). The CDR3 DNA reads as TGTGCCAGCAGGGCACAGGGGGCGTATGGCTACACCTTC. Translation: CASRAQGAYGYTF.

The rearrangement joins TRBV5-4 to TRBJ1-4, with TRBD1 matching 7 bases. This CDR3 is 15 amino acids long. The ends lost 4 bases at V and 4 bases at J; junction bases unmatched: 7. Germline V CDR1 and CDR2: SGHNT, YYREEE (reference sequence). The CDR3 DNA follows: TGTGCCAGCAGCCTGTCGACAGGGCTTAATGAAAAACTGTTTTTT. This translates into CASSLSTGLNEKLFF.

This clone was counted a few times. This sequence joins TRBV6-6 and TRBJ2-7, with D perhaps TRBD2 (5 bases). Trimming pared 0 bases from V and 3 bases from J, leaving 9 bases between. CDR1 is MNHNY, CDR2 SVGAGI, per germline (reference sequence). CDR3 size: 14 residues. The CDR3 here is CASSYSRAGYEQYF. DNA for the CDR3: TGTGCCAGCAGTTACTCTCGGGCGGGCTACGAGCAGTACTTC.

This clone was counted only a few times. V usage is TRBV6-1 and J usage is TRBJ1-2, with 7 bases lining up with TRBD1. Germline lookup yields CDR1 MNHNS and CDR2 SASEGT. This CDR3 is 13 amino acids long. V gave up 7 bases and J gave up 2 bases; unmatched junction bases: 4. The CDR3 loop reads CASTRQGNYGYTF. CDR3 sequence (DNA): TGTGCCAGCACTCGACAGGGCAACTATGGCTACACCTTC.

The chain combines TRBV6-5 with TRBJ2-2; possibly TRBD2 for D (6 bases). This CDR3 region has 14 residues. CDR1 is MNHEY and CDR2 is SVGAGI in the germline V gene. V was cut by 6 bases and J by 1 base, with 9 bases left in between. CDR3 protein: CASSRGENTGELFF. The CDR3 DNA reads TGTGCCAGCAGCCGCGGGGAGAACACCGGGGAGCTGTTTTTT.

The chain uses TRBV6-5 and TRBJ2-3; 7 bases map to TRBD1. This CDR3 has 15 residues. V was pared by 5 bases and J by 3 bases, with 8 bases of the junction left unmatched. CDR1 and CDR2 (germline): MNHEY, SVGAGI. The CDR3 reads CASSPTGVGTDTQYF. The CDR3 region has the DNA TGTGCCAGCAGTCCCACAGGGGTCGGGACAGATACGCAGTATTTT.

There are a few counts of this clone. The CDR3 spells CASSPGQGTLQETQYF. CDR3 bases: TGTGCCAGCAGCCCCGGACAGGGCACCCTCCAAGAGACCCAGTACTTC. The chain is built from TRBV9 and TRBJ2-5; 8 bases align to TRBD1. Germline values: CDR1 SGDLS, CDR2 YYNGEE. J gave up 1 base and V 4 bases, and 9 bases lay outside the gene matches. The CDR3 runs to 16 residues.

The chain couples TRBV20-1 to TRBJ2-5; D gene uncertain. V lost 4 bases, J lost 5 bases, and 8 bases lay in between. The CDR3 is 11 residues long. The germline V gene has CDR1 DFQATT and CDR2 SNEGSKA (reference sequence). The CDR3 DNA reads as TGCAGTGCTACCCAGTCGGAGACCCAGTACTTC. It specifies CSATQSETQYF.

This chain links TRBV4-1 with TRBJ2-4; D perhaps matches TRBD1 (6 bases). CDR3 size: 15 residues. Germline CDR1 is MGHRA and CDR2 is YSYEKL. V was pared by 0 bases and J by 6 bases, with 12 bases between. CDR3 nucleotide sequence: TGCGCCAGCAGCCAAGATCCCCAGGGGTCAAACATTCAGTACTTC. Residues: CASSQDPQGSNIQYF.

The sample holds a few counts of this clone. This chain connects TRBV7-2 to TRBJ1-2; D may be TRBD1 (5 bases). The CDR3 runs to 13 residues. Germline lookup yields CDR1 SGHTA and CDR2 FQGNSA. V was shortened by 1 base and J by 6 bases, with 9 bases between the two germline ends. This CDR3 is CASSLGLGDGYTF. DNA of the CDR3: TGTGCCAGCAGCTTAGGTTTAGGGGATGGCTACACCTTC. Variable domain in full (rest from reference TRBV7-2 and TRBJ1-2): GAGVSQSPSNKVTEKGKDVELRCDPISGHTALYWYRQSLGQGLEFLIYFQGNSAPDKSGLPSDRFSAERTGGSVSTLTIQRTQQEDSAVYLCASSLGLGDGYTFGSGTRLTVV.

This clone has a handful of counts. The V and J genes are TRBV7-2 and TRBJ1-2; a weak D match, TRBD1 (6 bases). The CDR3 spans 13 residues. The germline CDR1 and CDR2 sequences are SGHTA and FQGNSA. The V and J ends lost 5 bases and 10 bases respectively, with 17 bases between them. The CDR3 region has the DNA TGTGCCAGCAGCCCTAACCCCCAGGGGACCTACACCTTC. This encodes CASSPNPQGTYTF.

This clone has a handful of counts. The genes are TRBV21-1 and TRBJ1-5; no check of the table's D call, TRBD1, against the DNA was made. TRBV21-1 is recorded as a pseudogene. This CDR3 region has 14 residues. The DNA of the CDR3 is TGTGCCAGCAGCATACAGGGATGGAATCAGCCCCAGCATTTT. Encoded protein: CASSIQGWNQPQHF.

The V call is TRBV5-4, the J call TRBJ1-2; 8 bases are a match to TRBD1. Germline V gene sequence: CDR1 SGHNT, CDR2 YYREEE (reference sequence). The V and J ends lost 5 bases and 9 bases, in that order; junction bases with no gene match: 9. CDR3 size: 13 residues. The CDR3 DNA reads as TGTGCCAGCAGATATGAGAGACAGGGGAGCTACACCTTC. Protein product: CASRYERQGSYTF.

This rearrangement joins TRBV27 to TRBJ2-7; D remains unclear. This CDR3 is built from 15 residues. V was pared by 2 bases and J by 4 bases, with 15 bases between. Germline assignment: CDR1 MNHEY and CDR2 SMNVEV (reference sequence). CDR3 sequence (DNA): TGTGCCAGCAGTTTAATTGGTAGAGTTGCGTACGAGCAGTACTTC. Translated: CASSLIGRVAYEQYF.

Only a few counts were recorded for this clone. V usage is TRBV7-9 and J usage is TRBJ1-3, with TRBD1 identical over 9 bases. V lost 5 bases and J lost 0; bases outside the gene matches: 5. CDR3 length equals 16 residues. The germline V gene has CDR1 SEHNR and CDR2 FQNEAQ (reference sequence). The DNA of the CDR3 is TGTGCCAGCAGCCCGACAGGGGGACCCTCTGGAAACACCATATATTTT. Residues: CASSPTGGPSGNTIYF.

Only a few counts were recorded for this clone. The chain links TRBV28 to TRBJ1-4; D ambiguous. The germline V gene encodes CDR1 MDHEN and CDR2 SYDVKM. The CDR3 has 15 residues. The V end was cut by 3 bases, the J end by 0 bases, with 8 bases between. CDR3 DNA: TGTGCCAGCAGTTTCAGCAGCGCAACTAATGAAAAACTGTTTTTT. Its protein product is CASSFSSATNEKLFF.

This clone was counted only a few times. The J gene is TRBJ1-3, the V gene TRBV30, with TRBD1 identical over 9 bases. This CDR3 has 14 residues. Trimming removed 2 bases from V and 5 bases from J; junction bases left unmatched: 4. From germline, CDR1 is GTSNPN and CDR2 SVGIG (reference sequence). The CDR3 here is CAWSPGQGRNTIYF. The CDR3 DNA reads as TGTGCCTGGAGTCCGGGACAGGGAAGAAACACCATATATTTT.

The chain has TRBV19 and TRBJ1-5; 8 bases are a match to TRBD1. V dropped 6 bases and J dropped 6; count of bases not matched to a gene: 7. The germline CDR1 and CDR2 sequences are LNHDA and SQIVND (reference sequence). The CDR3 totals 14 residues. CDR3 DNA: TGTGCCAGTAGCCAAACAGGGGGTAGTCAGCCCCAGCATTTT. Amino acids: CASSQTGGSQPQHF. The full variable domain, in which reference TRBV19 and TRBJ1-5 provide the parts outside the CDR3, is DGGITQSPKYLFRKEGQNVTLSCEQNLNHDAMYWYRQDPGQGLRLIYYSQIVNDFQKGDIAEGYSVSREKKESFPLTVTSAQKNPTAFYLCASSQTGGSQPQHFGDGTRLSIL.

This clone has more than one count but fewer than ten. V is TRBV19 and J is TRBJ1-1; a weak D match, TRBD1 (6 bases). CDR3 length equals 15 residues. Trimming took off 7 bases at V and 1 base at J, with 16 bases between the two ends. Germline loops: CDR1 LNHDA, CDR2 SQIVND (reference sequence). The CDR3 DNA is TGTGCCAGTAACTTGGACAGTATTTCGAACACTGAAGCTTTCTTT. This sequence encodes CASNLDSISNTEAFF.

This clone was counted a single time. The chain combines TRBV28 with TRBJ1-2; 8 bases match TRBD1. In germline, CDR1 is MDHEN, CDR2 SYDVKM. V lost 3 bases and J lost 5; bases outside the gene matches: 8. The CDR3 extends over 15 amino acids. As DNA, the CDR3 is TGTGCCAGCAGTTTCGCCAGGGGGCTCGGGTATGGCTACACCTTC. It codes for CASSFARGLGYGYTF.

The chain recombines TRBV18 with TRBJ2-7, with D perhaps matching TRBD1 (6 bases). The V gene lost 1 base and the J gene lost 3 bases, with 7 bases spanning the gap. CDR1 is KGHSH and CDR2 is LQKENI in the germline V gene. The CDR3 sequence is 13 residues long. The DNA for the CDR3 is TGTGCCAGCTCACCACGGGACAACTACGAGCAGTACTTC. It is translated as CASSPRDNYEQYF.

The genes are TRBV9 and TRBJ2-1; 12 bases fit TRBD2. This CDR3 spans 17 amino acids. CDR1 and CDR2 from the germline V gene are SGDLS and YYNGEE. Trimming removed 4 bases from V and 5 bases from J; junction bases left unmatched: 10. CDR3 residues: CASSPKILAGGDNEQFF. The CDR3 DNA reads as TGTGCCAGCAGCCCAAAAATTCTAGCGGGGGGGGACAATGAGCAGTTCTTC.

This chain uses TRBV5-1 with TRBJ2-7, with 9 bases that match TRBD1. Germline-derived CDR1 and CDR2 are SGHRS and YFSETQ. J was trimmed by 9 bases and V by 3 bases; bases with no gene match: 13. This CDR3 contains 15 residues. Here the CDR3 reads CASSSPDRGTRRQYF. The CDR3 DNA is TGCGCCAGCAGCTCGCCCGACAGGGGGACTCGTCGGCAGTACTTC. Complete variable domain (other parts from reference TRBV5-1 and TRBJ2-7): KAGVTQTPRYLIKTRGQQVTLSCSPISGHRSVSWYQQTPGQGLQFLFEYFSETQRNKGNFPGRFSGRQFSNSRSEMNVSTLELGDSALYLCASSSPDRGTRRQYFGPGTRLTVT.

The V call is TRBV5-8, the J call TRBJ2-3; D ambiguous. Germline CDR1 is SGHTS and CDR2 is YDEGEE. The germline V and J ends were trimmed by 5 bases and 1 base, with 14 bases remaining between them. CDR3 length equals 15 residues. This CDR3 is CASRSALTGTDTQYF. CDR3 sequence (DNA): TGTGCCAGCAGGTCCGCCCTCACAGGCACAGATACGCAGTATTTT.